The 7 T cell receptor beta chains below were found in one sample sequenced in a study of blood T cell repertoires in COVID-19 (dated by TCRdb to about 2020). Receptors were amplified or captured by the immunoSEQ multiplex PCR assay. The table comes from immuneACCESS by way of TCRdb, which keeps in-frame sequences with V and J called. Part of the clones is missing from these tables; in studies checked, under half for an unresolved V gene and the rest for unknown reasons. For this sample the table gives 160,000 or so clones, of which 85% to 90% were detected only once. Of the sample, 3.5% to 4% is held by the ten largest clones. Input material: peripheral blood. These receptors came from a woman in her 70s with acute or convalescent COVID-19.

This chain connects TRBV12-3 or TRBV12-4 to TRBJ1-1; no firm D call. The CDR3 has 13 amino acids. Between the trimmed V and J ends, which lost 3 bases and 0 bases, there was a span of 5 bases. Here the CDR3 reads CASSFHLNTEAFF. For the CDR3, the DNA is TGTGCCAGCAGTTTTCATTTGAACACTGAAGCTTTCTTT.

The table lists this clone with a few counts. The V and J genes are TRBV20-1 and TRBJ2-2; 8 bases fit TRBD2. Germline CDR1 is DFQATT and CDR2 is SNEGSKA (reference sequence). This CDR3 has 16 residues. V shed 3 bases, J shed 4 bases, and the junction held 10 bases outside the gene matches. The CDR3 region is CSASQSGSVGTGELFF. The DNA of the CDR3 is TGCAGTGCTAGTCAAAGCGGGAGCGTGGGCACCGGGGAGCTGTTTTTT.

The V gene is TRBV30, the J gene TRBJ1-4, with D uncertain. Trimming cost V 2 bases and J 7 bases, with 17 bases left between them. The germline CDR1 and CDR2 sequences are GTSNPN and SVGIG (reference sequence). The CDR3 totals 15 residues. CDR3 sequence reads: CAWSMGPTLGEKLFF. The CDR3 coding sequence is TGTGCCTGGAGTATGGGCCCAACCCTTGGTGAAAAACTGTTTTTT.

The chain joins TRBV7-9 to TRBJ1-4; the match to TRBD1 covers 9 bases. Per germline, CDR1 SEHNR and CDR2 FQNEAQ (reference sequence). The V and J ends lost 5 bases and 3 bases, in that order; junction bases with no gene match: 7. The CDR3 runs 16 residues. The CDR3 protein is CASSPPDRGANEKLFF. The CDR3 DNA follows: TGTGCCAGCAGCCCCCCCGACAGGGGGGCTAATGAAAAACTGTTTTTT.

This rearrangement joins TRBV10-3 to TRBJ2-5, with D possibly matching TRBD1 (6 bases). This CDR3 has 16 residues. The germline V gene encodes CDR1 ENHRY and CDR2 SYGVKD. Trimming took off 10 bases at V and 4 bases at J, with 25 bases between the two ends. The CDR3 sequence is CATLPSAGQFGETQYF. CDR3 coding DNA: TGTGCCACCCTCCCCTCGGCCGGACAGTTCGGAGAGACCCAGTACTTC.

The V gene is TRBV5-1, the J gene TRBJ2-3, with 13 positions matching TRBD2. Germline CDR1 and CDR2: SGHRS and YFSETQ. This CDR3 spans 16 amino acids. The ends lost 0 bases at V and 5 bases at J; junction bases unmatched: 3. The CDR3 region is CASSLALAGGLDTQYF. The CDR3 DNA sequence: TGCGCCAGCAGCTTGGCACTAGCGGGAGGGCTAGATACGCAGTATTTT.

DNA for the CDR3: TGTGCCAGCGCACTATTACAGGGGGTCGGGGAGACCCAGTACTTC. Its protein product is CASALLQGVGETQYF. This sequence joins TRBV2 and TRBJ2-5; 8 bases map to TRBD1. This CDR3 is 15 amino acids long. CDR1 SNHLY and CDR2 FYNNEI come from the germline V gene. The V gene end was trimmed by 8 bases and the J gene end by 5 bases; junction bases not matched to a gene: 13.